This T cell receptor beta chain was observed in a study of CD8+CD57+ T cells in acquired aplastic anemia. Genomic DNA acted as the template from which TCR beta VDJ combination and CDR3 sequence profiling were carried out. One entry per CDR3 protein, called by TCRdb with MiXCR from the reads. The sample includes some 200,000 distinct CDR3 sequences, roughly half of them seen just once. Germline V gene data show CDR1 as SGHTA and CDR2 as FQGTGA. Losses at the gene ends were 4 bases for V and 8 bases for J; bases not matched to a gene: 6. The CDR3 runs to 13 residues. The study's findings and limits: Any difference that existed in CD8+ Simpson's diversity between patients and controls was not significant. Both patients and controls carried the same twenty-nine CD8+ CDR3 sequences.

As to this clonotype: Its antigen is undetermined.

Patients who underwent sequencing had shown CD8+CD57+ cell expansion by flow cytometry. The diagnosis in all patients was severe acquired aplastic anemia. Patients had received no therapy at the time of blood sampling. The origin of this receptor is a human donor with aplastic anemia. The sequencing input was sorted CD4+, CD8+, or CD8+CD57+ T cells (not recorded which) from PBMCs. The chain is built from TRBV7-3 and TRBJ1-2; 8 bases match TRBD1. Here the CDR3 reads CASSSQGAQGYTF. CDR3 in DNA: TGTGCCAGCAGCTCCCAGGGGGCACAAGGCTACACCTTC.